These 16 T cell receptor beta chains share one sample of origin, sequenced in a study of T cell changes during pregnancy in multiple sclerosis. Measured with immunoSEQ multiplex PCR; TCRdb has only the in-frame clones, and not every one. Here the sample spans fewer than 110,000 clones, about 90% being singletons. Source: peripheral blood, taken after pregnancy. The receptor set was obtained from a female donor with multiple sclerosis, enrolled in a pregnancy study.

The chain has TRBV2 and TRBJ2-6; TRBD1 aligns across 9 bases. Germline-derived CDR1 and CDR2 are SNHLY and FYNNEI. The CDR3 consists of 17 residues. V lost 10 bases to trimming and J lost 0 bases; unmatched junction nucleotides: 10. The CDR3 spells CATAGTGSLSGANVLTF. The CDR3 coding sequence is TGTGCCACCGCAGGGACAGGGAGCCTCTCTGGGGCCAACGTCCTGACTTTC.

This CDR3 is CASSHRGYGYTF. Written as DNA, the CDR3 is TGTGCCAGCAGCCACAGGGGTTATGGCTACACCTTC. The chain joins TRBV14 to TRBJ1-2; D is possibly TRBD1 (6 bases). Trimming left V 3 bases short and J 5 bases short, with 7 bases between. The CDR3 sequence is 12 residues long. Per the germline V gene, CDR1 is SGHDN and CDR2 is FVKESK.

CDR3 nucleotides: TGTGCCAGTATGCGGTACAATGAGCAGTTCTTC. Translation gives CASMRYNEQFF. The chain combines TRBV19 with TRBJ2-1; D not resolved. Deletions cut 7 bases from V and 4 bases from J, with 5 bases between. This CDR3 has 11 residues. Germline V lookup: CDR1 LNHDA, CDR2 SQIVND (reference sequence).

The sample holds one count of this clone. V usage is TRBV27 and J usage is TRBJ1-1, with D possibly TRBD1 on 5 matching bases. V lost 5 bases, J lost 0 bases, and 13 bases lay in between. CDR3 length: 15 residues. Germline values: CDR1 MNHEY, CDR2 SMNVEV (reference sequence). As DNA, the CDR3 is TGTGCCAGCAGTGGGACTAGTTACATGAACACTGAAGCTTTCTTT. The encoded protein is CASSGTSYMNTEAFF.

The chain couples TRBV7-7 to TRBJ2-5; 10 bases are a match to TRBD1. The trim removed 5 bases at V and 4 bases at J, leaving 4 bases unmatched. Germline V gene lookup returns CDR1 SSHAT and CDR2 FNYEAQ (reference sequence). This CDR3 is built from 14 residues. The chain's CDR3 is CASSRDRGGETQYF. CDR3 bases: TGTGCCAGCAGCCGGGACAGGGGAGGAGAGACCCAGTACTTC.

The J gene is TRBJ2-3, the V gene TRBV7-7, with 7 bases matching TRBD1. V shed 0 bases and J 2 bases; nucleotides not matched to a gene: 2. This CDR3 has 15 amino acids. The germline gives CDR1 SSHAT, CDR2 FNYEAQ (reference sequence). CDR3 residues: CASSLAQGDTDTQYF. For the CDR3, the DNA is TGTGCCAGCAGCTTAGCTCAGGGGGACACAGATACGCAGTATTTT.

The J gene is TRBJ2-7, the V gene TRBV5-4; TRBD1 agrees at 10 bases. V dropped 4 bases and J dropped 4; count of bases not matched to a gene: 5. Germline-derived CDR1 and CDR2 are SGHNT and YYREEE (reference sequence). This CDR3 spans 14 amino acids. The CDR3 sequence is CASSVDRGQYEQYF. CDR3 in DNA: TGTGCCAGCAGCGTTGACAGGGGGCAGTACGAGCAGTACTTC. The full variable domain, in which reference TRBV5-4 and TRBJ2-7 provide the parts outside the CDR3, is ETGVTQSPTHLIKTRGQQVTLRCSSQSGHNTVSWYQQALGQGPQFIFQYYREEENGRGNFPPRFSGLQFPNYSSELNVNALELDDSALYLCASSVDRGQYEQYFGPGTRLTVT.

J is TRBJ2-1 and V is TRBV2; 12 positions match TRBD2. The trim removed 8 bases at V and 6 bases at J, leaving 5 bases unmatched. Looked up from germline, CDR1 is SNHLY and CDR2 is FYNNEI. This CDR3 is built from 14 residues. For the CDR3, the DNA is TGTGCCAGCTTCTCTAGCGGGAGGGGCAATGAGCAGTTCTTC. It encodes CASFSSGRGNEQFF.

This clone showed up just a few times. The chain carries TRBV19 and TRBJ1-5; no clear D. This CDR3 is 16 amino acids long. Deletions cut 1 base from V and 6 bases from J, with 16 bases between. Germline CDR1 reads LNHDA; CDR2 reads SQIVND (reference sequence). The CDR3 reads CASSIGGVGALQPQHF. CDR3 DNA: TGTGCCAGTAGTATAGGTGGAGTGGGTGCCCTTCAGCCCCAGCATTTT.

The chain is built from TRBV6-1 and TRBJ1-5; D is uncertain. Germline CDR1 is MNHNS and CDR2 is SASEGT. Between the trimmed V and J ends, which lost 7 bases and 1 base, there was a span of 2 bases. The CDR3 contains 11 residues. The CDR3 coding sequence is TGTGCCAGCACAAGCAATCAGCCCCAGCATTTT. It yields the protein CASTSNQPQHF.

The chain employs TRBV6-6 and TRBJ2-5, with 7 bases fitting TRBD1. Germline assignment: CDR1 MNHNY and CDR2 SVGAGI (reference sequence). V trimming: 2 bases; J trimming: 2 bases; junction bases outside the gene matches: 2. This CDR3 is built from 14 residues. The CDR3 DNA follows: TGTGCCAGCAGTTACGGGACAGCACAAGAGACCCAGTACTTC. The encoded protein is CASSYGTAQETQYF.

The chain combines TRBV27 with TRBJ2-3; no definite D call. The CDR3 covers 13 residues. Germline V lookup: CDR1 MNHEY, CDR2 SMNVEV (reference sequence). V was trimmed by 1 base and J by 2 bases, leaving 4 bases between them. This chain's CDR3 is CASSLFLTDTQYF. The CDR3 DNA reads TGTGCCAGCAGTTTATTCCTCACAGATACGCAGTATTTT.

The V gene is TRBV28, the J gene TRBJ2-1; D gene ambiguous. The CDR3 sequence is 13 residues long. Trimming shortened V by 1 base and J by 3 bases, and 4 bases separated the two germline ends. Germline lookup yields CDR1 MDHEN and CDR2 SYDVKM. The CDR3 here is CASSLSLYNEQFF. CDR3 DNA sequence: TGTGCCAGCAGTTTATCCCTCTACAATGAGCAGTTCTTC.

CDR3 protein: CASRNPQGGGTDTQYF. As DNA, the CDR3 is TGTGCCAGTAGAAATCCACAGGGAGGGGGCACAGATACGCAGTATTTT. The rearrangement uses TRBV19 and TRBJ2-3, with D tentatively TRBD2 (7 bases). Germline V gives CDR1 LNHDA, CDR2 SQIVND (reference sequence). The CDR3 has 16 amino acids. Trimming left V 6 bases short and J 1 base short, with 17 bases between.

In this sample, this clone turned up once. The chain recombines TRBV27 with TRBJ1-2, with TRBD1 matching over 10 bases. Germline V gives CDR1 MNHEY, CDR2 SMNVEV (reference sequence). With 6 bases clipped from V and 3 bases from J, the junction kept 7 bases outside the gene matches. There are 15 residues in the CDR3. The CDR3 spells CASSPGQGLYYGYTF. The DNA for the CDR3 is TGTGCCAGCAGCCCGGGACAGGGGTTATACTATGGCTACACCTTC.

This clone showed up just once. The junction departs from germline at one end; a sequencing error may be responsible. The gene calls are TRBV28 and TRBJ2-5; TRBD2 matches at 15 bases. Germline-derived CDR1 and CDR2 are MDHEN and SYDVKM. This CDR3 region has 16 residues. CDR3 amino acids: CASSSPRTSGRGTVNF. The CDR3 nucleotides read TGTGCCAGCAGTTCCCCCCGGACTAGCGGGAGGGGTACCGTGAACTTC.